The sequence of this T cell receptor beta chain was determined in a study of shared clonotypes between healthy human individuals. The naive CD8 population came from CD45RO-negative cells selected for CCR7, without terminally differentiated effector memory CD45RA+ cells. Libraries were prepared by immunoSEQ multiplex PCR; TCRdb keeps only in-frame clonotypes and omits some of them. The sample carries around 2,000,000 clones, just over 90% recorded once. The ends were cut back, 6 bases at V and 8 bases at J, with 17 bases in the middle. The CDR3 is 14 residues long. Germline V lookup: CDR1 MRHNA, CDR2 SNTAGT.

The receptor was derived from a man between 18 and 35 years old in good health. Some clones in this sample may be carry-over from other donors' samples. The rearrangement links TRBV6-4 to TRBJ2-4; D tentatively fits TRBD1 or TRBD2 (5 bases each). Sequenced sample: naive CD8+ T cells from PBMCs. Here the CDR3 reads CASSQGTAVDIQYF. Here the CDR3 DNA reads TGTGCCAGCAGCCAAGGGACGGCCGTCGACATTCAGTACTTC.